This TCR beta chain was observed in a study of blood T cell repertoires in COVID-19. The data were produced by immunoSEQ multiplex PCR, yet TCRdb's version contains in-frame clones alone and is incomplete. The sample carries about 64,000 clones, approximately 85% recorded once. Germline assignment: CDR1 LGHNA and CDR2 YSLEER. V was pared by 4 bases and J by 2 bases, with 15 bases between. CDR3 length: 16 amino acids. The chain couples TRBV4-3 to TRBJ2-1; a possible D gene is TRBD1 (6 bases). The sequenced material came from peripheral blood. The origin of this receptor is a woman aged 55-69 years with COVID-19, enrolled during active disease. CDR3 residues: CASSRDPGTPYNEQFF. CDR3 DNA sequence: TGCGCCAGCAGCCGAGACCCCGGGACACCCTACAATGAGCAGTTCTTC.